One and the same sample provided the 5 T cell receptor beta chains below, sequenced in a study of T cell clonality in common variable immunodeficiency (dated by TCRdb to about 2015). Receptors were amplified or captured by the immunoSEQ multiplex PCR assay. Drawn from immuneACCESS, this table holds only the in-frame rearrangements with V and J called that TCRdb kept. Clones are partly lost; checked studies trace under half to an unresolved V gene and leave the rest unexplained. This sample has tens of thousands of clones in the table, none counted a single time. The ten largest clones take up approximately 4.7% of the sample. Sample: peripheral blood mononuclear cells. The origin of the receptors is a person between 18 and 69 years old in good health.

This clone was observed at least ten times. The sequence runs out 3 residues before the end of the CDR3; the remainder is reconstructed from the germline J gene. The J gene is TRBJ1-4, the V gene TRBV5-1, with D possibly TRBD1 on 6 matching bases. Per germline, CDR1 SGHRS and CDR2 YFSETQ. Trimming shortened V by 4 bases and J by 0 bases, and 13 bases separated the two germline ends. This CDR3 spans 16 amino acids. The part of the CDR3 DNA that was read is TGCGCCAGCAGCCTCCAGGACAGTTCAACTAATGAAAAA. Protein sequence: CASSLQDSSTNEK. The CDR3, in full, reads CASSLQDSSTNEKLFF.

Ten or more counts support this clone. Read data end 3 residues before the CDR3 end; the end is taken from the germline J gene. V is TRBV20-1 and J is TRBJ2-1; the match to TRBD2 covers 12 bases. The CDR3 is 15 amino acids. V shed 2 bases, J shed 8 bases, and the junction held 7 bases outside the gene matches. Germline V CDR1 and CDR2: DFQATT, SNEGSKA (reference sequence). This CDR3 reads CSARRLAGVSYEQFF. The covered CDR3 bases are TGCAGTGCTAGAAGACTAGCGGGAGTCAGCTATGAG.

As regards this clone: Coverage ceases 3 residues before the CDR3 finishes, and the germline J gene fills in the end. V is TRBV2 and J is TRBJ2-5; TRBD2 matches 11 bases. Germline-derived CDR1 and CDR2 are SNHLY and FYNNEI. Losses at the gene ends were 4 bases for V and 2 bases for J; bases not matched to a gene: 6. The CDR3 is 16 amino acids. The CDR3 reads CASSGWTSGPQETQYF. The sequenced CDR3 bases are TGTGCCAGCAGTGGATGGACTAGCGGGCCGCAAGAGACC.

The table lists this clone with many counts. The CDR3 end is not reached by the read, which stops 3 residues before it; the germline J gene fills it in. The gene calls are TRBV19 and TRBJ2-2, with 7 nucleotides matching TRBD1. V shed 5 bases, J shed 1 base, and the junction held 4 bases outside the gene matches. In germline, CDR1 is LNHDA, CDR2 SQIVND (reference sequence). This CDR3 is 15 amino acids long. CDR3: CASSPRTGNTGELFF. The CDR3 bases that were read are TGTGCCAGTAGTCCAAGGACAGGGAACACCGGGGAG. Based on the CDR3 plus reference TRBV19 and TRBJ2-2, the full variable domain is DGGITQSPKYLFRKEGQNVTLSCEQNLNHDAMYWYRQDPGQGLRLIYYSQIVNDFQKGDIAEGYSVSREKKESFPLTVTSAQKNPTAFYLCASSPRTGNTGELFFGEGSRLTVL.

This clone was found many times. The read ends 3 residues early relative to the CDR3; the germline J gene fills the gap. V and J are TRBV7-9 and TRBJ2-7; 7 bases match TRBD2. Germline V gives CDR1 SEHNR, CDR2 FQNEAQ (reference sequence). V shed 4 bases and J 4 bases; nucleotides not matched to a gene: 7. The CDR3 has 14 residues. The CDR3: CASSSRGSLYEQYF. CDR3 DNA, as far as it was read: TGTGCCAGCAGCTCTCGCGGGAGTCTTTACGAG.